These 24 T cell receptor beta chains were all obtained from the same sample, sequenced in a study of blood T cell repertoires in COVID-19. Method: immunoSEQ multiplex PCR; TCRdb's copy keeps in-frame clones and lacks some. The sample comprises under 200,000 clones, approximately 80% of which are singletons, and about a tenth rests with the top ten. The sequenced sample consisted of peripheral blood. Receptors were obtained from a woman over 75 with active or convalescent COVID-19.

Here the CDR3 DNA reads TGTGCCAGCAGTCGCCTCGGGGGGCCCCAGGGAGATACGCAGTATTTT. Residues: CASSRLGGPQGDTQYF. The V call is TRBV27, the J call TRBJ2-3; perhaps TRBD2 as D (7 bases). Germline V lookup: CDR1 MNHEY, CDR2 SMNVEV (reference sequence). V lost 5 bases and J 5 bases, leaving 20 bases between the germline ends. This CDR3 is built from 16 residues.

The J gene is TRBJ2-2, the V gene TRBV10-1, with a tentative D call TRBD2 (6 bases). V was pared by 0 bases and J by 6 bases, with 11 bases between. Germline V gives CDR1 WNHNN, CDR2 SYGVQD (reference sequence). This CDR3 is 15 amino acids long. The CDR3, as DNA: TGCGCCAGCAGTGAGTCGCCAGGGAGGCCCGGGGAGCTGTTTTTT. As protein: CASSESPGRPGELFF.

V usage is TRBV7-2 and J usage is TRBJ2-7; D uncertain. V lost 4 bases, J lost 6 bases, and 13 bases lay in between. Germline V lookup: CDR1 SGHTA, CDR2 FQGNSA. The CDR3 length is 13 residues. The chain's CDR3 is CASSSLDSIEQYF. Written as DNA, the CDR3 is TGTGCCAGCAGCTCCCTAGATAGTATCGAGCAGTACTTC.

The rearrangement links TRBV11-3 to TRBJ1-1; 7 nucleotides agree with TRBD1. The CDR3 runs 14 residues. Germline V CDR1 and CDR2: SGHNT, YENEEA. V trimming: 2 bases; J trimming: 1 base; junction bases outside the gene matches: 1. This CDR3 reads CASSLPGGNTEAFF. Written as DNA, the CDR3 is TGTGCCAGCAGCTTACCAGGGGGGAACACTGAAGCTTTCTTT.

This clone was observed a handful of times. Its ends do not fully match the called genes, so a read error is possible. V is TRBV2 and J is TRBJ2-7; TRBD2 agrees at 11 bases. This CDR3 has 13 amino acids. Germline V gene data show CDR1 as SNHLY and CDR2 as FYNNEI. The CDR3 protein is CASSVPRASGGCF. The CDR3 DNA reads as TGTGCCAGCAGTGTGCCCCGGGCTAGCGGGGGGTGCTTC.

With respect to this clone: One end of the junction does not line up with germline, which may come from a read error. J is TRBJ2-1 and V is TRBV7-7, with 9 bases lining up with TRBD2. This CDR3 is 15 amino acids long. The germline V gene encodes CDR1 SSHAT and CDR2 FNYEAQ (reference sequence). The chain's CDR3 is CASSHDLAGDNEQFF. Here the CDR3 DNA reads TGTGCTAGCAGCCATGACTTAGCGGGGGACAATGAGCAGTTCTTC.

The chain links TRBV6-2 or TRBV6-3 to TRBJ1-5; D may be TRBD1 (6 bases). Trimming left V 3 bases short and J 10 bases short, with 13 bases between. CDR1 MNHEY and CDR2 SVGEGT come from the germline V gene. This CDR3 has 13 residues. The CDR3 reads CASSYLPGAPQHF. The CDR3 DNA is TGTGCCAGCAGTTATCTTCCAGGGGCCCCCCAGCATTTT.

The V call is TRBV14, the J call TRBJ1-1; the match to TRBD1 covers 7 bases. The CDR3 covers 14 residues. Germline lookup yields CDR1 SGHDN and CDR2 FVKESK. V was pared by 6 bases and J by 0 bases, with 4 bases of the junction left unmatched. The CDR3 is CASRLQGLNTEAFF. The CDR3 nucleotides are TGTGCCAGCAGACTACAGGGGTTGAACACTGAAGCTTTCTTT.

The rearrangement joins TRBV30 to TRBJ1-2; unclear D gene. The germline V gene encodes CDR1 GTSNPN and CDR2 SVGIG (reference sequence). Trimming stripped 0 bases from V and 11 bases from J, with 10 bases between. This CDR3 has 11 residues. CDR3 protein: CAWSVGPSYTF. Written as DNA, the CDR3 is TGTGCCTGGAGTGTCGGTCCTTCTTACACCTTC.

The chain couples TRBV7-3 to TRBJ1-1, with 7 bases fitting TRBD1. This CDR3 is 13 amino acids long. The trim removed 6 bases at V and 6 bases at J, leaving 7 bases unmatched. Looked up from germline, CDR1 is SGHTA and CDR2 is FQGTGA. The CDR3 is CASRVQGTPEAFF. CDR3 in DNA: TGTGCCAGCAGGGTACAGGGGACTCCTGAAGCTTTCTTT.

The rearrangement links TRBV19 to TRBJ2-1; 9 nucleotides align to TRBD2. V trimming: 11 bases; J trimming: 0 bases; junction bases outside the gene matches: 8. CDR3 length: 15 residues. Germline V lookup: CDR1 LNHDA, CDR2 SQIVND (reference sequence). The CDR3 nucleotides read TGTGCCGTAGCGGGAGAATTGAGCTCCTACAATGAGCAGTTCTTC. Protein: CAVAGELSSYNEQFF.

This chain connects TRBV4-3 to TRBJ1-6; 8 bases align to TRBD1. Per the germline V gene, CDR1 is LGHNA and CDR2 is YSLEER. The CDR3 has 18 amino acids. Trimming cost V 0 bases and J 7 bases; bases outside gene matches: 11. Written as DNA, the CDR3 is TGCGCCAGCAGCCAAGATTTGGCAGGGGGCGCTGGAAATTCACCCCTCCACTTT. Translated, it gives CASSQDLAGGAGNSPLHF.

This clone came up once. The J gene is TRBJ1-1, the V gene TRBV20-1; D not resolved. The V and J ends lost 3 bases and 4 bases respectively, with 12 bases between them. This CDR3 has 13 residues. The germline V gene encodes CDR1 DFQATT and CDR2 SNEGSKA (reference sequence). In nucleotides, the CDR3 is TGCAGTGCTAGTATGGATCACAGCACTGAAGCTTTCTTT. Its protein product is CSASMDHSTEAFF.

This clone has a handful of counts. The chain uses TRBV6-5 and TRBJ2-5, with 7 bases fitting TRBD2. V gave up 2 bases and J gave up 7 bases; unmatched junction bases: 1. Germline V gene sequence: CDR1 MNHEY, CDR2 SVGAGI. This CDR3 region has 12 residues. The CDR3 DNA follows: TGTGCCAGCAGTTACAGGGAGGGGACCCAGTACTTC. Its translation: CASSYREGTQYF.

This clone came up once. The chain uses TRBV12-3 or TRBV12-4 and TRBJ1-4, with D unresolved. Trimming took 1 base from V and 7 from J, leaving 7 bases between them. The CDR3 covers 13 residues. The CDR3 is CASSLDRSEKLFF. CDR3 DNA sequence: TGTGCCAGCAGTTTAGACAGAAGTGAAAAACTGTTTTTT.

This clone appeared a few times. The chain has TRBV14 and TRBJ1-2; 7 bases agree with TRBD1. CDR1 is SGHDN, CDR2 FVKESK, per germline. The V gene end was trimmed by 4 bases and the J gene end by 4 bases; junction bases not matched to a gene: 9. The length of the CDR3 is 15 residues. The CDR3 nucleotides read TGTGCCAGCAGCCCACAGGGGATGGTGGGCTATGGCTACACCTTC. Protein: CASSPQGMVGYGYTF.

The V call is TRBV29-1, the J call TRBJ1-2, with 7 nucleotides matching TRBD1. In germline, CDR1 is SQVTM, CDR2 ANQGSEA. Germline trimming cut 0 bases from V and 8 bases from J; bases unmatched to any gene: 9. The CDR3 has 14 amino acids. CDR3 bases: TGCAGCGTTGAAGATCCCAGGGGGGCGCGGGGCTACACCTTC. It codes for CSVEDPRGARGYTF.

This chain uses TRBV5-8 with TRBJ2-3; 8 bases fit TRBD2. Germline V gene lookup returns CDR1 SGHTS and CDR2 YDEGEE. The CDR3 totals 15 residues. V shed 3 bases, J shed 2 bases, and the junction held 5 bases outside the gene matches. The CDR3 sequence: CASSWRGAVTDTQYF. The DNA of the CDR3 is TGTGCCAGCAGCTGGCGGGGGGCCGTCACAGATACGCAGTATTTT. Together with reference TRBV5-8 and TRBJ2-3, the CDR3 gives the full variable domain: EAGVTQSPTHLIKTRGQQATLRCSPISGHTSVYWYQQALGLGLQFLLWYDEGEERNRGNFPPRFSGRQFPNYSSELNVNALELEDSALYLCASSWRGAVTDTQYFGPGTRLTVL.

This rearrangement joins TRBV5-1 to TRBJ1-1, with D perhaps matching TRBD1 (6 bases). This CDR3 has 17 amino acids. CDR1 and CDR2 (germline): SGHRS, YFSETQ. Deletions cut 0 bases from V and 0 bases from J, with 15 bases between. CDR3 loop: CASSLAQWTAMNTEAFF. DNA for the CDR3: TGCGCCAGCAGCTTGGCCCAATGGACAGCGATGAACACTGAAGCTTTCTTT.

J is TRBJ2-5 and V is TRBV19; a weak D match, TRBD2 (6 bases). The CDR3 extends over 14 amino acids. Trimming stripped 9 bases from V and 2 bases from J, with 16 bases between. Germline V CDR1 and CDR2: LNHDA, SQIVND (reference sequence). In DNA, the CDR3 is TGTGCCAGCCGGAGGGGAGTGGGGCAAGAGACCCAGTACTTC. Protein: CASRRGVGQETQYF.

This clone was seen a single time. The rearrangement uses TRBV14 and TRBJ1-1, with 7 bases that match TRBD1. Germline CDR1 and CDR2: SGHDN and FVKESK. This CDR3 is 13 amino acids long. Losses at the gene ends were 4 bases for V and 11 bases for J; bases not matched to a gene: 10. The CDR3 DNA reads TGTGCCAGCAGCCCAGACCCGGGACAGCGTGCTTTCTTT. Translated, it gives CASSPDPGQRAFF.

The rearrangement uses TRBV12-3 or TRBV12-4 and TRBJ1-1, with 7 bases lining up with TRBD1. This CDR3 has 13 residues. The trim removed 5 bases at V and 3 bases at J, leaving 3 bases unmatched. The CDR3 nucleotides are TGTGCCAGCAGTCGACAGGGACACACTGAAGCTTTCTTT. Protein: CASSRQGHTEAFF.

V and J are TRBV7-2 and TRBJ1-1; the match to TRBD1 covers 9 bases. The V segment lost 5 bases and the J segment 0 bases; nucleotides outside the gene matches: 4. Looked up from germline, CDR1 is SGHTA and CDR2 is FQGNSA. This CDR3 is built from 15 residues. The CDR3 protein is CASSEDRGLNTEAFF. CDR3 sequence (DNA): TGTGCCAGCAGCGAGGACAGGGGACTGAACACTGAAGCTTTCTTT.

The rearrangement joins TRBV19 to TRBJ2-1; TRBD2 matches 9 bases. With V trimmed by 4 bases and J by 5 bases, 6 bases remained unmatched. Germline V gene data show CDR1 as LNHDA and CDR2 as SQIVND (reference sequence). The CDR3 has 15 amino acids. CDR3 coding DNA: TGTGCCAGTAGTACCCCTAGCGGGGAGAACAATGAGCAGTTCTTC. Encoded protein: CASSTPSGENNEQFF.